This TCR beta chain emerged from a study of T-cell reconstitution after alpha-beta-depleted transplantation in children. Unique molecular identifiers tagged the TCRbeta library. TCRdb ran MiXCR on the PCR reads and lists one entry per CDR3 protein. The data hold a few hundred thousand distinct CDR3 sequences, with roughly 7.8% observed a single time. Of note for this clonotype: What it binds is unknown.

Overall study findings and caveats: About two months after transplant, alpha-beta T cells reportedly came from several hundred expanded graft clones. Once a year had passed after transplant, T-cell counts and diversity came mostly from newly produced T cells.

V was cut by 1 base and J by 4 bases, with 14 bases left in between. Germline lookup yields CDR1 SGHVS and CDR2 FNYEAQ. CDR3 length: 15 amino acids. The sequences come from peripheral blood, collected 360 days after TCRalphabeta/CD19-depleted stem cell transplant. The V gene is TRBV7-6, the J gene TRBJ2-7; possibly TRBD1 for D (6 bases). The TCR sequence derives from a female patient aged 2 to 10 who had a stem cell transplant for Fanconi anemia, so the T cells may come from the graft donor. As DNA, the CDR3 is TGTGCCAGCAGCTTAGACGGTAGGGGGATTTACGAGCAGTACTTC. Protein: CASSLDGRGIYEQYF.